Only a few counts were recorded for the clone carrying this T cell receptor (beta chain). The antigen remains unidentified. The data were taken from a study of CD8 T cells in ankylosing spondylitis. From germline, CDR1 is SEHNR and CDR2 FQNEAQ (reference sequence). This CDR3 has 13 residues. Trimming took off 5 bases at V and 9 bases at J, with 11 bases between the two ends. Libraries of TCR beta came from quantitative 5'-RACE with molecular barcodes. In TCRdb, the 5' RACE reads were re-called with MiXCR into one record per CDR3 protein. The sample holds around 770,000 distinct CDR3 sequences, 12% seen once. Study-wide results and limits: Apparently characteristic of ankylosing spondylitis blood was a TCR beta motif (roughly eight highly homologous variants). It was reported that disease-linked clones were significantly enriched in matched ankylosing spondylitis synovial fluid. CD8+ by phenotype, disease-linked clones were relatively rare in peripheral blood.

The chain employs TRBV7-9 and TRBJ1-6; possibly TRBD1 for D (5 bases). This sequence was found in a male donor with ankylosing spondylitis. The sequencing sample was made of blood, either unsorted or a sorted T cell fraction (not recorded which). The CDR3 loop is CASSRDRLSPLHF. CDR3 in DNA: TGTGCCAGCAGCCGGGACCGCCTTTCACCCCTCCACTTT.